Reported below is one T cell receptor (beta chain). The germline gives CDR1 SGHKS, CDR2 YYEKEE (reference sequence). The V gene lost 3 bases and the J gene lost 7 bases, with 17 bases spanning the gap. The CDR3 runs 15 residues. The data derive from a study of cytomegalovirus exposure and HLA in healthy donors. It was with 60 Vbeta and 13 Jbeta primers that the PCR ran. The table came from immunoSEQ multiplex PCR; TCRdb's copy has only in-frame clones and leaves some out. The sample has approximately 160,000 clones; roughly 80% are singletons. Sequenced input: PBMCs. This sequence joins TRBV5-5 and TRBJ1-5, with D possibly being TRBD1 (5 bases). The TCR was taken from a man between 25 and 39 years old in good health and CMV-seropositive. The CDR3 spells CASSWREGREQPQHF. CDR3 sequence (DNA): TGTGCCAGCAGCTGGCGGGAGGGGAGGGAACAGCCCCAGCATTTT.